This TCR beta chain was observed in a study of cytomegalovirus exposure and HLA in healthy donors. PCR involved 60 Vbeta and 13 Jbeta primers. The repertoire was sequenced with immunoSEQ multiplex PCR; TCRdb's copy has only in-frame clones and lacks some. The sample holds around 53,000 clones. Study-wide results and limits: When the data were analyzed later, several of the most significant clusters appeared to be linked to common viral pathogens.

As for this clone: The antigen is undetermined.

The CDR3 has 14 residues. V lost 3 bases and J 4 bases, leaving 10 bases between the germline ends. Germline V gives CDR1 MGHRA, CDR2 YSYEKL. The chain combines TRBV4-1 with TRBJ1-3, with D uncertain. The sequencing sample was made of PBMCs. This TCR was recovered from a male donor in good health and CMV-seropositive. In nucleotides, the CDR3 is TGCGCCAGCAGCCAGCCGCTTCAGGGAAACACCATATATTTT. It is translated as CASSQPLQGNTIYF.